This TCR beta chain was captured by sequencing in a study of shared clonotypes between healthy human individuals. Study overall: Researchers drew samples from two women and a few men aged 18 to 49.

Turning to this clone: Its target is not known.

Roughly 30,000 T cell genomes (roughly 220 ng DNA) went into each sorted-subset replicate. Clones were sequenced by immunoSEQ multiplex PCR, and TCRdb holds only the in-frame ones, with some missing. This table has some 650,000 clones, 95% to 98% appearing once. Study-wide results and limits: Generally, naive subsets came out with larger estimated richness than memory subsets. Donors were few, which limited the genetic and exposure-history diversity represented.

With 2 bases removed from V and 0 bases from J, the gap between germline ends came to 11 bases. Germline V gives CDR1 MNHEY, CDR2 SMNVEV (reference sequence). The length of the CDR3 is 16 residues. The genes are TRBV27 and TRBJ2-1, with D perhaps TRBD2 (5 bases). This receptor was taken from a woman aged 25-40 years in good health. Sequences were obtained from naive CD4+ T cells sorted from blood. Subset indicated: CD45RA+ positively selected. The CDR3 sequence: CASSLDYLRSYNEQFF. CDR3 coding DNA: TGTGCCAGCAGTTTAGACTACCTGCGCTCCTACAATGAGCAGTTCTTC.